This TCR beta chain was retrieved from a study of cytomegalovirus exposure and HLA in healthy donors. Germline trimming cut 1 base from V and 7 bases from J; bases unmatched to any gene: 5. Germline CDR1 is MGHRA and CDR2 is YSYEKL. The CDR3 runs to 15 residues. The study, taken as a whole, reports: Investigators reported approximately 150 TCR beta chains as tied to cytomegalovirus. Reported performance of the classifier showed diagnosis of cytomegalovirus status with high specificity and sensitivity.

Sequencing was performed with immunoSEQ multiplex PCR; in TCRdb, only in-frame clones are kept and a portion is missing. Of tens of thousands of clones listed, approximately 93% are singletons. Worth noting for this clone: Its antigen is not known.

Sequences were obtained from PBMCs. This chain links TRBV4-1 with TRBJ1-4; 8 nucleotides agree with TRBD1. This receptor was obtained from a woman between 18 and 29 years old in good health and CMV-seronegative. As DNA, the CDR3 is TGCGCCAGCAGCCAAGTTGCGGACAGGGCTGAAAAACTGTTTTTT. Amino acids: CASSQVADRAEKLFF.